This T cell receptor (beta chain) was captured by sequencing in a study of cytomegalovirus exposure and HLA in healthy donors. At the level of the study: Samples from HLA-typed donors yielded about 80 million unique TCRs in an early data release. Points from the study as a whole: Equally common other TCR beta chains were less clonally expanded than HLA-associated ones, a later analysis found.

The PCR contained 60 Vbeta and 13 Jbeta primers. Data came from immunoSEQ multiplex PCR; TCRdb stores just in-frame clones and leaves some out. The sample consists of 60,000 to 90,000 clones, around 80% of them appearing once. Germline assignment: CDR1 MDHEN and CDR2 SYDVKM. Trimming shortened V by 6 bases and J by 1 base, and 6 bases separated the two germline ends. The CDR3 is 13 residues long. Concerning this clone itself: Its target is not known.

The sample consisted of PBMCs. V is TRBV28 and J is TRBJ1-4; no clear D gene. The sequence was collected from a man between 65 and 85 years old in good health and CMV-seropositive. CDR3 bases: TGTGCCAGCAGCCGGGGAACTAATGAAAAACTGTTTTTT. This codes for CASSRGTNEKLFF.